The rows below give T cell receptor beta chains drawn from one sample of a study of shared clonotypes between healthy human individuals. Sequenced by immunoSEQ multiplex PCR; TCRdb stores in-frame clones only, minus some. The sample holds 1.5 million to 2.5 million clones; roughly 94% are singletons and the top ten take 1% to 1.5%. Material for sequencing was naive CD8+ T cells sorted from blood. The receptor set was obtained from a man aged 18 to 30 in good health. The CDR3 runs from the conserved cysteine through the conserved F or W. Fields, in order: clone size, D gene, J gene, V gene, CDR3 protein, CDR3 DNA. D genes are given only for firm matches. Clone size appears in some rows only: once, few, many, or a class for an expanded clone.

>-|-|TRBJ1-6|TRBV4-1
CASSQDGTPYNSPLHF
TGCGCCAGCAGCCAAGATGGGACACCGTATAATTCACCCCTCCACTTT
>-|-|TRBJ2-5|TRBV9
CASSVDGSVAETQYF
TGTGCCAGCAGCGTAGATGGGTCGGTTGCGGAGACCCAGTACTTC
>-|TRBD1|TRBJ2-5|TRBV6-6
CASREGTGETQYF
TGTGCCAGCAGGGAAGGGACAGGGGAGACCCAGTACTTC
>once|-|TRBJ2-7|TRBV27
CASSSRTGIYEQYF
TGTGCCAGCAGTAGCCGGACCGGGATCTACGAGCAGTACTTC
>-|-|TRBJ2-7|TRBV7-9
CASSRASNYEQYF
TGTGCCAGCAGCCGGGCATCCAACTACGAGCAGTACTTC
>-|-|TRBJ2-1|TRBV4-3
CASSQEWGHNEQFF
TGCGCCAGCAGCCAAGAGTGGGGCCACAATGAGCAGTTCTTC
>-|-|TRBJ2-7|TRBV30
CAWSVWGGPYEQYF
TGTGCCTGGAGTGTATGGGGAGGCCCCTACGAGCAGTACTTC
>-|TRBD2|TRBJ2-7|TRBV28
CASSFAGVDEQYF
TGTGCCAGCAGTTTTGCGGGGGTCGACGAGCAGTACTTC
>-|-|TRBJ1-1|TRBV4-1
CASSQGAGSLTEAFF
TGCGCCAGCAGCCAAGGCGCAGGTTCCCTTACTGAAGCTTTCTTT
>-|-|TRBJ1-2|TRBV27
CASSVDGYGYTF
TGTGCCAGCAGTGTGGACGGCTATGGCTACACCTTC
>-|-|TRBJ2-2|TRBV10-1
CASSESSGELFF
TGCGCCAGCAGTGAGTCGTCCGGGGAGCTGTTTTTT
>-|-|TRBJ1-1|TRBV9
CASSPGTGANTEAFF
TGTGCCAGCAGCCCCGGGACGGGGGCAAACACTGAAGCTTTCTTT
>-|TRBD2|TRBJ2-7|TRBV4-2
CASSQGLGAGLVYEQYF
TGTGCCAGCAGCCAAGGACTGGGTGCGGGACTAGTCTACGAGCAGTACTTC
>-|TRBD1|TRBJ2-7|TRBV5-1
CASSIRDRGWDEQYF
TGCGCCAGCAGTATCCGGGACAGGGGTTGGGACGAGCAGTACTTC
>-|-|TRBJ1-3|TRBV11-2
CASSLAAVSGNTIYF
TGTGCCAGCAGCCTCGCGGCAGTCTCTGGAAACACCATATATTTT
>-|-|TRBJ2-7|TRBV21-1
CASTKKDSDF
TGTGCCAGCACGAAGAAGGACAGCGACTTC
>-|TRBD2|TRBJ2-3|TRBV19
CASSMGSGADTQYF
TGTGCCAGTAGTATGGGTAGCGGGGCAGATACGCAGTATTTT
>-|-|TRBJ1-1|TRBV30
CAWSVRGGNTEAFF
TGTGCCTGGAGTGTGAGGGGAGGAAACACTGAAGCTTTCTTT
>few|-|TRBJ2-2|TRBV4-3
CASSQDLGELFF
TGCGCCAGCAGCCAAGACCTGGGGGAGCTGTTTTTT
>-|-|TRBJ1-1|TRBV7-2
CASSFFLRMNTEAFF
TGTGCCAGCAGCTTCTTTTTACGGATGAACACTGAAGCTTTCTTT
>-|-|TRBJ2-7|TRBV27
CASSSGEVYEQYF
TGTGCCAGCAGTTCAGGGGAGGTCTACGAGCAGTACTTC
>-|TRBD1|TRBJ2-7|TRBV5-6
CASRPTGSYEQYF
TGTGCCAGCAGACCGACAGGGTCCTACGAGCAGTACTTC
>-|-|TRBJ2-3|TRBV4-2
CASSPSRWDSTDTQYF
TGTGCCAGCAGCCCAAGCCGATGGGATTCCACAGATACGCAGTATTTT
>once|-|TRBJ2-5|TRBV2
CASSAFSLGETQYF
TGTGCCAGCAGCGCTTTCTCCCTTGGGGAGACCCAGTACTTC
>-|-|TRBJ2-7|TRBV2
CASSDRFIHEQYF
TGTGCCAGCAGTGACAGGTTTATCCACGAGCAGTACTTC
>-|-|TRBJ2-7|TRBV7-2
CASSLGSDRWAYEQYF
TGTGCCAGCAGCTTGGGTTCGGACAGATGGGCCTACGAGCAGTACTTC
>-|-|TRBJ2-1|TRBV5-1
CASSLAGPNNEQFF
TGCGCCAGCAGCTTGGCGGGACCAAATAATGAGCAGTTCTTC
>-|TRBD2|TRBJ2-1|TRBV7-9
CASSLLIGLLAGLDEQFF
TGTGCCAGCAGCTTACTGATCGGTCTACTAGCGGGATTGGATGAGCAGTTCTTC
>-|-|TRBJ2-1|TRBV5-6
CASSLEALYNEQFF
TGTGCCAGCAGCTTGGAGGCTTTGTACAATGAGCAGTTCTTC
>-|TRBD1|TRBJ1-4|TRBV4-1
CASSLEQGATNEKLFF
TGCGCCAGCAGCCTAGAACAGGGGGCAACTAATGAAAAACTGTTTTTT
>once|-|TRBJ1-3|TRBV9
CASSVIGENTIYF
TGTGCCAGCAGCGTAATCGGGGAAAACACCATATATTTT
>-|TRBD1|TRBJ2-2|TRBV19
CASSLNRGHAGELFF
TGTGCCAGTAGTTTGAACAGGGGGCACGCCGGGGAGCTGTTTTTT
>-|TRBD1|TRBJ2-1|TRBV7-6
CASSHGQGVIYNEQFF
TGTGCCAGCAGCCACGGGCAGGGGGTGATCTACAATGAGCAGTTCTTC
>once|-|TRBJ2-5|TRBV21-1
CASSKRRGEETQYF
TGTGCCAGCAGCAAGAGAAGGGGAGAAGAGACCCAGTACTTC
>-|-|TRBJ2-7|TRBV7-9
CASSLSGEEQYF
TGTGCCAGCAGCTTATCGGGGGAAGAGCAGTACTTC
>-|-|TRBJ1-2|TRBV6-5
CASGTISNSNYGYTF
TGTGCCAGCGGCACGATCTCGAACTCGAACTATGGCTACACCTTC
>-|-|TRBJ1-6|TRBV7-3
CASSLQGYNSPLHF
TGTGCCAGCAGCTTACAGGGTTATAATTCACCCCTCCACTTT
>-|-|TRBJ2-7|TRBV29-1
CSVEDLGTAGYEQYF
TGCAGCGTTGAAGATCTCGGGACGGCAGGTTACGAGCAGTACTTC
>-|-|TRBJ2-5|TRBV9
CASSLGRTKETQYF
TGTGCCAGCAGCTTAGGAAGGACGAAAGAGACCCAGTACTTC
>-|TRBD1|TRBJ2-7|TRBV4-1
CASSLTGSSYEQYF
TGCGCCAGCAGCCTGACAGGGAGCTCCTACGAGCAGTACTTC
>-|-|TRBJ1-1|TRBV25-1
CASRGTNTEAFF
TGTGCCAGCAGAGGGACCAACACTGAAGCTTTCTTT
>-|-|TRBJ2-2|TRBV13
CASRGTSTGELFF
TGTGCCAGCAGAGGGACAAGCACCGGGGAGCTGTTTTTT
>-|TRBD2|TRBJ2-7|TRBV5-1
CASSPGLAGYEQYF
TGCGCCAGCAGCCCGGGACTAGCAGGGTACGAGCAGTACTTC
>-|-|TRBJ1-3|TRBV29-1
CSVDGEGAGNTIYF
TGCAGCGTCGACGGGGAAGGAGCTGGAAACACCATATATTTT
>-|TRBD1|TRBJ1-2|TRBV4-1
CASSQGTGRNGYTF
TGCGCCAGCAGCCAAGGGACAGGACGGAATGGCTACACCTTC
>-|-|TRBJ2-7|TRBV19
CASSIEAITGSYEQYF
TGTGCCAGTAGTATAGAAGCGATAACGGGGTCCTACGAGCAGTACTTC